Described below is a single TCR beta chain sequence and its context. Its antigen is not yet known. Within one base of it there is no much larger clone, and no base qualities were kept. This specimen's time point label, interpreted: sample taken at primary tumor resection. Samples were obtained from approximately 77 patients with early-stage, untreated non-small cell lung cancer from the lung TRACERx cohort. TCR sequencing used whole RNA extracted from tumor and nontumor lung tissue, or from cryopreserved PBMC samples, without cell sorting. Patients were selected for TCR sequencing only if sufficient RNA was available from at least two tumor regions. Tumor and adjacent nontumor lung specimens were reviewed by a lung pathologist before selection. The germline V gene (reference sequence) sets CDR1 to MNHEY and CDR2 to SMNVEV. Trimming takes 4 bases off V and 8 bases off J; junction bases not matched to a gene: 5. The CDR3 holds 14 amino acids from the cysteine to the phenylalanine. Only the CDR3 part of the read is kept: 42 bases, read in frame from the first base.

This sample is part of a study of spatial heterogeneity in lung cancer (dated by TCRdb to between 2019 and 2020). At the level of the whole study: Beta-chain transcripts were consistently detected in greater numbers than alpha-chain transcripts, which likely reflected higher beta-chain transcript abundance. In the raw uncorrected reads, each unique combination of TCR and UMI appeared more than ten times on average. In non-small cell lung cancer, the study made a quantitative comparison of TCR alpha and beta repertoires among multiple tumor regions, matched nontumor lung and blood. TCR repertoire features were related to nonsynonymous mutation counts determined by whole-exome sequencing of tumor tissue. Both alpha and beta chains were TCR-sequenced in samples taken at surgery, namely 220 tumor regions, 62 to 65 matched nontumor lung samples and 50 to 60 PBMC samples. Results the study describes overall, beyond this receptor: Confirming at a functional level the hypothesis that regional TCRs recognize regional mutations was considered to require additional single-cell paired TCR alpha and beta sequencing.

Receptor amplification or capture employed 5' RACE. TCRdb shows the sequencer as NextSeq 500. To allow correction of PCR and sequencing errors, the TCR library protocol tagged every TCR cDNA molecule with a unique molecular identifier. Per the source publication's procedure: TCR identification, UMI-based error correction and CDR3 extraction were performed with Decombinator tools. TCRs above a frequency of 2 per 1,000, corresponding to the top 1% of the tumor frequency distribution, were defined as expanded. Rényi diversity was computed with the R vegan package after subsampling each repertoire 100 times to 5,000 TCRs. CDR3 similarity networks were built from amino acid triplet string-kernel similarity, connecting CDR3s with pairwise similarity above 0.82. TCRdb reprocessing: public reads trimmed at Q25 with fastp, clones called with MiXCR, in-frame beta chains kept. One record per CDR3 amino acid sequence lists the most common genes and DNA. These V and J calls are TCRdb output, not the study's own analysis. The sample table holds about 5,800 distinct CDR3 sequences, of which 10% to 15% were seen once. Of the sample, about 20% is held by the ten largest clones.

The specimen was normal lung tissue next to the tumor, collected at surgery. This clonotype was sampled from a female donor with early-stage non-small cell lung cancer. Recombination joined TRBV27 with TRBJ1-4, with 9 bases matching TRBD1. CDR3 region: CASSSTGGREKLFF. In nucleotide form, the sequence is TGTGCCAGCAGTTCGACAGGGGGGCGGGAAAAACTGTTTTTT.